The next 27 T cell receptor beta chains were all read from a single sample in a study of somatic mutations in cytotoxic T cells in rheumatoid arthritis. Sequencing was performed with immunoSEQ multiplex PCR; in TCRdb, only in-frame clones are kept and a portion is missing. The table includes several thousand clones, 80% detected once. Material: CD8+ T cells sorted from blood. The receptors originated from an adult with rheumatoid arthritis.

The chain has TRBV5-1 and TRBJ1-2; D possibly corresponds to TRBD1 (6 bases). This CDR3 is built from 13 residues. With 4 bases removed from V and 8 bases from J, the gap between germline ends came to 15 bases. Germline CDR1 is SGHRS and CDR2 is YFSETQ. The CDR3 here is CASSLRQGPGYTF. The CDR3 nucleotides are TGCGCCAGCAGCCTTCGGCAGGGGCCAGGCTACACCTTC.

J is TRBJ1-2 and V is TRBV19; 7 nucleotides agree with TRBD1. Trimming cost V 8 bases and J 8 bases; bases outside gene matches: 11. The germline V gene has CDR1 LNHDA and CDR2 SQIVND (reference sequence). The CDR3 covers 13 residues. The CDR3 reads CASGDSARGGYTF. In nucleotides, the CDR3 is TGTGCCAGTGGGGACAGTGCGAGGGGAGGCTACACCTTC.

This clone appeared a few times. In nucleotides, the CDR3 is TGTGCCAGCAGTCATGCTCCCGACAGGGGCTCGCAGTATTTT. Encoded protein: CASSHAPDRGSQYF. The chain is built from TRBV6-6 and TRBJ2-3; 8 bases agree with TRBD1. The CDR3 contains 14 residues. J gave up 10 bases and V 5 bases, and 11 bases lay outside the gene matches. Germline V lookup: CDR1 MNHNY, CDR2 SVGAGI (reference sequence).

V gene TRBV9 combines with J gene TRBJ2-3; 10 bases match TRBD2. V shed 5 bases, J shed 1 base, and the junction held 4 bases outside the gene matches. The CDR3 spans 15 residues. Looked up from germline, CDR1 is SGDLS and CDR2 is YYNGEE. Here the CDR3 DNA reads TGTGCCAGCAGTCCTAGCGGGAGTCGCACAGATACGCAGTATTTT. It specifies CASSPSGSRTDTQYF.

This clone has only one observation. The chain has TRBV5-1 and TRBJ1-4, with D possibly being TRBD1 (6 bases). The germline V gene encodes CDR1 SGHRS and CDR2 YFSETQ. This CDR3 region has 15 residues. V was cut by 3 bases and J by 4 bases, with 13 bases left in between. DNA for the CDR3: TGCGCCAGCAGCTCATCCGGACAGTTTAATGAAAAACTGTTTTTT. Encoded protein: CASSSSGQFNEKLFF.

CDR3 coding DNA: TGTGCCATCAGTGGGGGAGACAGTTATTCCTACAATGAGCAGTTCTTC. It translates to CAISGGDSYSYNEQFF. The gene calls are TRBV10-3 and TRBJ2-1; D is possibly TRBD1 or TRBD2 (5 bases each). The CDR3 length is 16 residues. Germline V CDR1 and CDR2: ENHRY, SYGVKD. V lost 4 bases and J 1 base, leaving 14 bases between the germline ends.

The CDR3 DNA is TGTGCCAGCAGCCAACAGGGGTTTGGGGACATTACCGGGGAGCTGTTTTTT. The encoded protein is CASSQQGFGDITGELFF. This chain connects TRBV7-3 to TRBJ2-2; 7 bases map to TRBD1. The CDR3 sequence is 17 residues long. Germline V lookup: CDR1 SGHTA, CDR2 FQGTGA. V lost 5 bases and J lost 5; bases outside the gene matches: 14.

This chain uses TRBV10-3 with TRBJ2-1, with TRBD2 matching over 12 bases. Per germline, CDR1 ENHRY and CDR2 SYGVKD. Trimming took 3 bases from V and 4 from J; bases not matched to a gene: 1. This CDR3 has 15 amino acids. The DNA for the CDR3 is TGTGCCATCAGTGACGGACTAGCGGGGTACAATGAGCAGTTCTTC. As protein: CAISDGLAGYNEQFF.

V usage is TRBV11-2 and J usage is TRBJ1-2, with D perhaps matching TRBD1 (5 bases). Germline V gene data show CDR1 as SGHAT and CDR2 as FQNNGV. There are 14 residues in the CDR3. V dropped 0 bases and J dropped 4 bases, with 9 bases sitting between them. The CDR3, as DNA: TGTGCCAGCAGCTTAGATCAGGGTTCCTATGGCTACACCTTC. Translation gives CASSLDQGSYGYTF.

This chain links TRBV9 with TRBJ2-3; TRBD2 aligns across 8 bases. The V gene end was trimmed by 4 bases and the J gene end by 10 bases; junction bases not matched to a gene: 17. CDR3 length equals 16 residues. CDR1 SGDLS and CDR2 YYNGEE come from the germline V gene. The CDR3 is CASSRAIAGTSRAQYF. DNA for the CDR3: TGTGCCAGCAGCCGCGCGATAGCGGGGACCTCAAGGGCGCAGTATTTT. Looking up the rest from reference TRBV9 and TRBJ2-3 gives the full variable domain: DSGVTQTPKHLITATGQRVTLRCSPRSGDLSVYWYQQSLDQGLQFLIQYYNGEERAKGNILERFSAQQFPDLHSELNLSSLELGDSALYFCASSRAIAGTSRAQYFGPGTRLTVL.

The genes are TRBV5-8 and TRBJ1-1; D may be TRBD1 (5 bases). Deletions cut 3 bases from V and 3 bases from J, with 12 bases between. Germline loops: CDR1 SGHTS, CDR2 YDEGEE. The CDR3 loop spans 14 amino acids. CDR3 bases: TGTGCCAGCAGCTCACTGGACACCTACACTGAAGCTTTCTTT. This sequence encodes CASSSLDTYTEAFF.

The rearrangement uses TRBV7-3 and TRBJ2-3, with 7 bases identical to TRBD2. V trimming: 4 bases; J trimming: 3 bases; junction bases outside the gene matches: 7. CDR3 length equals 15 residues. Germline CDR1 SGHTA, CDR2 FQGTGA. CDR3 region: CASSSQGGTTDTQYF. The CDR3 DNA sequence: TGTGCCAGCAGCTCCCAGGGAGGGACGACAGATACGCAGTATTTT.

V and J are TRBV7-9 and TRBJ2-7; TRBD2 matches at 9 bases. The CDR3 extends over 16 amino acids. Germline V gene data show CDR1 as SEHNR and CDR2 as FQNEAQ (reference sequence). The V and J ends lost 5 bases and 4 bases, in that order; junction bases with no gene match: 12. The CDR3 spells CASSALGGGGAYEQYV. Written as DNA, the CDR3 is TGTGCCAGCAGCGCCCTAGGTGGCGGGGGGGCGTACGAGCAGTACGTC.

The table lists this clone with a few counts. The chain is built from TRBV7-2 and TRBJ2-3; possible D gene TRBD2, 5 bases. Trimming pared 1 base from V and 0 bases from J, leaving 11 bases between. This CDR3 has 16 amino acids. The germline V gene encodes CDR1 SGHTA and CDR2 FQGNSA. Here the CDR3 DNA reads TGTGCCAGCAGCTTAGGTGGAGGTCATAGCACAGATACGCAGTATTTT. This sequence encodes CASSLGGGHSTDTQYF.

The rearrangement joins TRBV27 to TRBJ2-5, with D perhaps matching TRBD2 (6 bases). The J call may be mistaken, given a closer DNA end match to TRBJ2-7. CDR3 length equals 14 residues. CDR1 MNHEY and CDR2 SMNVEV come from the germline V gene (reference sequence). The DNA for the CDR3 is TGTGCCAGCAGTTTAGGTATGGGGGGCTACGAGCAGTACTTC. Its translation: CASSLGMGGYEQYF.

This clone qualifies as medium-sized. V and J are TRBV9 and TRBJ1-2, with D possibly being TRBD1 (5 bases). The CDR3 spans 14 residues. The V end was cut by 4 bases, the J end by 4 bases, with 14 bases between. Germline CDR1 reads SGDLS; CDR2 reads YYNGEE. The DNA of the CDR3 is TGTGCCAGCAGCCCCACTCAGGGAGTCTATGGCTACACCTTC. Its translation: CASSPTQGVYGYTF.

The sample holds a few counts of this clone. The chain employs TRBV4-1 and TRBJ1-5, with TRBD1 as a possible D gene (5 bases). V was clipped by 2 bases and J by 6 bases, with 11 bases between them. Germline values: CDR1 MGHRA, CDR2 YSYEKL. The CDR3 sequence is 14 residues long. In DNA form, the CDR3 reads TGCGCCAGCAGCCAAACGCGGGGCGGTCAGCCCCAGCATTTT. This encodes CASSQTRGGQPQHF.

This clone was seen only a few times. The chain uses TRBV29-1 and TRBJ1-2, with D possibly being TRBD1 (5 bases). The germline CDR1 and CDR2 sequences are SQVTM and ANQGSEA. This CDR3 contains 12 residues. The V and J ends lost 6 bases and 9 bases respectively, with 17 bases between them. The CDR3 DNA is TGCAGCGTCGCTTGGGGCCCGGATCGCTACACCTTC. This translates into CSVAWGPDRYTF.

The chain links TRBV14 to TRBJ2-1; 14 bases line up with TRBD2. The CDR3 extends over 14 amino acids. V gave up 5 bases and J gave up 10 bases; unmatched junction bases: 4. The V gene's germline CDR1 is SGHDN and CDR2 FVKESK. The CDR3 spells CASSTRTSGGEQFF. The CDR3 nucleotides are TGTGCCAGCAGCACTCGGACTAGCGGGGGGGAGCAGTTCTTC. The entire variable domain, with the rest obtained from reference TRBV14 and TRBJ2-1, is as follows: EAGVTQFPSHSVIEKGQTVTLRCDPISGHDNLYWYRRVMGKEIKFLLHFVKESKQDESGMPNNRFLAERTGGTYSTLKVQPAELEDSGVYFCASSTRTSGGEQFFGPGTRLTVL.

This rearrangement joins TRBV5-1 to TRBJ2-3; no clear D gene. Germline V lookup: CDR1 SGHRS, CDR2 YFSETQ. V was cut by 5 bases and J by 5 bases, with 12 bases left in between. This CDR3 spans 13 amino acids. DNA for the CDR3: TGCGCCAGCAGTACGAAGGTGGAAGATACGCAGTATTTT. It codes for CASSTKVEDTQYF.

The chain employs TRBV9 and TRBJ2-7; D remains ambiguous. In germline, CDR1 is SGDLS, CDR2 YYNGEE. The CDR3 runs 16 residues. Trimming stripped 0 bases from V and 0 bases from J, with 13 bases between. This chain's CDR3 is CASSVDAEASSYEQYF. In nucleotides, the CDR3 is TGTGCCAGCAGCGTAGATGCCGAGGCTAGCTCCTACGAGCAGTACTTC.

This chain connects TRBV5-4 to TRBJ2-7; TRBD1 matches at 9 bases. Germline assignment: CDR1 SGHNT and CDR2 YYREEE (reference sequence). V dropped 0 bases and J dropped 2; count of bases not matched to a gene: 6. The CDR3 consists of 16 residues. This CDR3 reads CASSLGGGQGPYEQYF. CDR3 in DNA: TGTGCCAGCAGCTTGGGGGGGGGACAGGGACCCTACGAGCAGTACTTC.

DNA for the CDR3: TGTGCCAGTAGTATGAGACTCGCGGGGGAGCTGTTTTTT. Translating gives CASSMRLAGELFF. The J gene is TRBJ2-2, the V gene TRBV19; D is ambiguous. Germline V gene sequence: CDR1 LNHDA, CDR2 SQIVND (reference sequence). V lost 3 bases and J 8 bases, leaving 10 bases between the germline ends. The CDR3 length is 13 residues.

This clone was detected only once. The V call is TRBV27, the J call TRBJ2-5; a weak D match, TRBD1 (5 bases). Germline values: CDR1 MNHEY, CDR2 SMNVEV (reference sequence). The CDR3 covers 16 residues. The V gene lost 3 bases and the J gene lost 2 bases, with 16 bases spanning the gap. The CDR3 DNA reads as TGTGCCAGCAGTTTGTTCAGAGAAACAGGACAAGAGACCCAGTACTTC. It translates to CASSLFRETGQETQYF.

CDR3 protein: CASSAPFGGDTGELFF. CDR3 nucleotides: TGTGCCAGCAGCGCCCCGTTCGGTGGGGACACCGGGGAGCTGTTTTTT. The chain recombines TRBV9 with TRBJ2-2; no clear D gene. CDR1 SGDLS and CDR2 YYNGEE come from the germline V gene. The CDR3 contains 16 residues. The V and J ends lost 3 bases and 3 bases respectively, with 15 bases between them.

This clone was seen a few times. The chain combines TRBV4-1 with TRBJ1-1; D remains ambiguous. Germline V lookup: CDR1 MGHRA, CDR2 YSYEKL. This CDR3 spans 14 amino acids. V dropped 3 bases and J dropped 1 base, with 9 bases sitting between them. CDR3 in amino acids: CASSHRTENTEAFF. The CDR3 nucleotides read TGCGCCAGCAGCCATCGGACGGAGAACACTGAAGCTTTCTTT.

The chain uses TRBV2 and TRBJ1-1; the D is unclear. V was clipped by 1 base and J by 3 bases, with 3 bases between them. Per germline, CDR1 SNHLY and CDR2 FYNNEI. The CDR3 covers 12 residues. CDR3 sequence (DNA): TGTGCCAGCAGTGAAGGGGACACTGAAGCTTTCTTT. Translated: CASSEGDTEAFF.